The 11 T cell receptor beta chains in this list originate from one sample, sequenced in a study of T-cell reconstitution after alpha-beta-depleted transplantation in children. Preparation of the TCRbeta library was carried out with unique molecular identifiers. MiXCR was run by TCRdb on the PCR reads, yielding one entry per CDR3 protein. The repertoire includes hundreds of thousands of distinct CDR3 sequences, under 15% of them detected once, and 0.79% sits in the top ten. The input for sequencing was PBMCs, taken before TCRalphabeta/CD19-depleted stem cell transplant. Receptors were obtained from a girl aged 2-10 years with congenital amegakaryocytic thrombocytopenia, due to receive a stem cell transplant.

The chain combines TRBV11-2 with TRBJ2-5; D is possibly TRBD1 (6 bases). The CDR3 consists of 16 residues. V was trimmed by 5 bases and J by 1 base, leaving 17 bases between them. Germline values: CDR1 SGHAT, CDR2 FQNNGV. The CDR3: CASSPRTGPVQETQYF. The CDR3 region has the DNA TGTGCCAGCAGCCCACGAACAGGGCCGGTCCAAGAGACCCAGTACTTC. Filled out from reference TRBV11-2 and TRBJ2-5, the complete variable domain reads EAGVAQSPRYKIIEKRQSVAFWCNPISGHATLYWYQQILGQGPKLLIQFQNNGVVDDSQLPKDRFSAERLKGVDSTLKIQPAKLEDSAVYLCASSPRTGPVQETQYFGPGTRLLVL.

The chain joins TRBV7-8 to TRBJ2-2; 13 nucleotides align to TRBD2. Germline assignment: CDR1 SGHVS and CDR2 FQNEAQ. CDR3 length: 18 residues. V lost 2 bases, J lost 2 bases, and 5 bases stayed unmatched. CDR3 residues: CASSLLGLAGRNTGELFF. The DNA for the CDR3 is TGTGCCAGCAGCTTACTGGGACTAGCGGGGCGAAACACCGGGGAGCTGTTTTTT. The whole variable domain, filled in from reference TRBV7-8 and TRBJ2-2, reads GAGVSQSPRYKVAKRGQDVALRCDPISGHVSLFWYQQALGQGPEFLTYFQNEAQLDKSGLPSDRFFAERPEGSVSTLKIQRTQQEDSAVYLCASSLLGLAGRNTGELFFGEGSRLTVL.

This clonotype appeared a few times. The CDR3 DNA sequence: TGCGCCAGCAGCTTCGATCATAGCTCCTACGAGCAGTACTTC. Its translation: CASSFDHSSYEQYF. The chain links TRBV5-1 to TRBJ2-7, with D hard to call. Germline CDR1 is SGHRS and CDR2 is YFSETQ. Trimming took 2 bases from V and 0 from J, leaving 9 bases between them. The CDR3 contains 14 residues.

There are a few counts of this clonotype. CDR3 sequence (DNA): TGTGCCAGCTCACTCCAGACAGACAACTATGGCTACACCTTC. This translates into CASSLQTDNYGYTF. This chain uses TRBV18 with TRBJ1-2, with D possibly TRBD1 on 5 matching bases. CDR1 and CDR2 (germline): KGHSH, LQKENI. Trimming removed 4 bases at V and 2 bases at J, with 11 bases between. There are 14 residues in the CDR3.

In its sample, this clonotype was seen many times. This rearrangement joins TRBV18 to TRBJ2-7; tentative D call: TRBD2 (7 bases). V lost 6 bases, J lost 0 bases, and 15 bases lay in between. Germline assignment: CDR1 KGHSH and CDR2 LQKENI. The CDR3 is made up of 15 amino acids. CDR3 loop: CASSPRGTNSYEQYF. The CDR3 nucleotides read TGTGCCAGCTCCCCAAGGGGGACTAACTCCTACGAGCAGTACTTC.

This clonotype was observed many times. This chain joins TRBV20-1 and TRBJ2-3, with TRBD2 identical over 7 bases. With 2 bases clipped from V and 10 bases from J, the junction kept 9 bases outside the gene matches. Germline V gene data show CDR1 as DFQATT and CDR2 as SNEGSKA (reference sequence). The CDR3 extends over 13 amino acids. DNA of the CDR3: TGCAGTGCTAGATCGGCGGGAGAGCCTTCGCAGTATTTT. Encoded protein: CSARSAGEPSQYF.

This clonotype has a count of ten or more. The rearrangement links TRBV29-1 to TRBJ1-3; D gene uncertain. Germline lookup yields CDR1 SQVTM and CDR2 ANQGSEA. This CDR3 spans 15 amino acids. V lost 5 bases and J lost 1, with 15 bases in between. The CDR3 DNA is TGCAGCGTTACTGGACTCCCCTTATCTGGAAACACCATATATTTT. Translated: CSVTGLPLSGNTIYF.

The chain employs TRBV12-3 or TRBV12-4 and TRBJ2-5; no reliable D call. The CDR3 contains 15 residues. Trimming shortened V by 2 bases and J by 5 bases, and 15 bases separated the two germline ends. DNA of the CDR3: TGTGCCAGCAGTTTATGGGTCCGGACGATTGAGACCCAGTACTTC. This translates into CASSLWVRTIETQYF.

The rearrangement links TRBV20-1 to TRBJ2-6; TRBD2 matches 14 bases. After removal of 0 bases from V and 1 base from J, the junction contained 11 bases not matched to a gene. Per the germline V gene, CDR1 is DFQATT and CDR2 is SNEGSKA (reference sequence). The CDR3 is 21 residues long. The CDR3 DNA reads as TGCAGTGCTAGAGATTTATCCGGGACTAGCGGGAGTACGTCTGGGGCCAACGTCCTGACTTTC. Translating it yields CSARDLSGTSGSTSGANVLTF.

This clonotype has more than one count but fewer than ten. The CDR3 protein is CASSLTGQGWRTDTQYF. The CDR3 DNA follows: TGTGCCAGCAGTTTAACGGGACAGGGGTGGAGGACAGATACGCAGTATTTT. This chain links TRBV27 with TRBJ2-3; 10 bases align to TRBD1. V shed 2 bases, J shed 3 bases, and the junction held 8 bases outside the gene matches. CDR3 length equals 17 residues. Per germline, CDR1 MNHEY and CDR2 SMNVEV (reference sequence).

This chain uses TRBV25-1 with TRBJ2-1; 10 bases match TRBD1. Trimming at V came to 0 bases and at J to 5 bases, leaving 7 bases not matched to a gene. Germline CDR1 is MGHDK and CDR2 is SYGVNS. This CDR3 region has 17 residues. Here the CDR3 DNA reads TGTGCCAGCAGTGAATATAAATGGGACAGGGGAAACAATGAGCAGTTCTTC. Amino acid sequence: CASSEYKWDRGNNEQFF.